Listed here are 22 T cell receptor beta chains from one sample, sequenced in a study of identical twins. Each CDR3 protein is one row after TCRdb ran MiXCR on the 5' RACE reads. The table lists 450,000 or so distinct CDR3 sequences, roughly 26% of them singletons, with over 2.5% in the top ten. These data were also reused for a study on T cells expressing NK-cell markers.

The specimen sequenced was CD4+ T cells sorted from blood. The source is a young woman in good health.

A word on this clonotype: An end of the junction differs from the germline gene, which may be a read error. The rearrangement joins TRBV7-7 to TRBJ2-1, with D perhaps matching TRBD2 (6 bases). CDR3 length equals 17 residues. Germline CDR1 and CDR2: SSHAT and FNYEAQ (reference sequence). CDR3 protein: CASSLGASVSSYNEQFF. The DNA of the CDR3 is TGTGCTAGCAGCTTAGGGGCTAGCGTTAGCTCCTACAATGAGCAGTTCTTC.

This chain links TRBV29-1 with TRBJ2-5; TRBD2 matches 10 bases. This CDR3 is 14 amino acids long. Germline CDR1 reads SQVTM; CDR2 reads ANQGSEA. Germline trimming cut 5 bases from V and 1 base from J; bases unmatched to any gene: 4. The CDR3 loop is CSVRRTSGQETQYF. CDR3 in DNA: TGCAGCGTTCGGAGGACTAGCGGCCAAGAGACCCAGTACTTC.

This chain joins TRBV4-3 and TRBJ2-1, with 7 bases aligning to TRBD2. CDR3 length: 15 residues. Germline V gives CDR1 LGHNA, CDR2 YSLEER. The V and J ends lost 0 bases and 7 bases, in that order; junction bases with no gene match: 6. The CDR3: CASSQEGSGGNEQFF. CDR3 nucleotide sequence: TGCGCCAGCAGCCAAGAAGGGTCCGGGGGGAATGAGCAGTTCTTC.

This chain links TRBV5-1 with TRBJ2-7, with TRBD2 identical over 10 bases. Trimming at V came to 2 bases and at J to 5 bases, leaving 7 bases not matched to a gene. The germline gives CDR1 SGHRS, CDR2 YFSETQ. The CDR3 has 15 residues. CDR3 loop: CASSLALAGTHEQYF. CDR3 bases: TGCGCCAGCAGCTTAGCACTAGCGGGGACGCACGAGCAGTACTTC.

This clonotype was observed a handful of times. The genes are TRBV7-3 and TRBJ2-7, with D perhaps TRBD2 (5 bases). The CDR3 is made up of 15 amino acids. Looked up from germline, CDR1 is SGHTA and CDR2 is FQGTGA. The V and J ends lost 2 bases and 3 bases respectively, with 14 bases between them. CDR3 protein: CASSLAPTGFYEQYF. The CDR3 DNA reads as TGTGCCAGCAGCTTAGCCCCCACGGGGTTCTACGAGCAGTACTTC.

This clonotype was counted once. V gene TRBV27 combines with J gene TRBJ2-1; 11 bases are shared with TRBD2. Trimming removed 6 bases from V and 6 bases from J; junction bases left unmatched: 10. CDR3 length: 16 amino acids. CDR1 is MNHEY and CDR2 is SMNVEV in the germline V gene (reference sequence). CDR3 residues: CASSSHSGGAVNEQFF. DNA for the CDR3: TGTGCCAGCAGCTCCCATAGCGGGGGGGCGGTCAATGAGCAGTTCTTC.

This clonotype was counted ten times or more. V gene TRBV5-1 combines with J gene TRBJ1-1; D not certain. CDR3 length: 14 residues. The V gene lost 4 bases and the J gene lost 0 bases, with 10 bases spanning the gap. Germline V gives CDR1 SGHRS, CDR2 YFSETQ. CDR3 protein: CASSPEGVNTEAFF. The CDR3 DNA sequence: TGCGCCAGCAGCCCGGAGGGTGTGAACACTGAAGCTTTCTTT.

This rearrangement joins TRBV20-1 to TRBJ1-1, with no clear D. The ends were cut back, 7 bases at V and 1 base at J, with 7 bases in the middle. The CDR3 loop spans 11 amino acids. In germline, CDR1 is DFQATT, CDR2 SNEGSKA (reference sequence). CDR3 nucleotides: TGCAGTGTACCTCAGAACACTGAAGCTTTCTTT. Its protein is CSVPQNTEAFF.

This clonotype was seen a handful of times. The V call is TRBV10-3, the J call TRBJ2-7, with TRBD1 identical over 8 bases. Germline V gene lookup returns CDR1 ENHRY and CDR2 SYGVKD. The CDR3 length is 14 residues. J lost 3 bases, V lost 2 bases, and 3 bases had no gene match. CDR3 amino acids: CAISEDRGGYEQYF. CDR3 sequence (DNA): TGTGCCATCAGTGAGGACAGGGGAGGCTACGAGCAGTACTTC.

The gene calls are TRBV10-2 and TRBJ2-3; TRBD2 agrees at 7 bases. The CDR3 runs 13 residues. CDR1 and CDR2 from the germline V gene are WSHSY and SAAADI. V shed 8 bases, J shed 6 bases, and the junction held 8 bases outside the gene matches. CDR3 in DNA: TGCGCCAGCGGGGCGGGAGTTGGGGATACGCAGTATTTT. Amino acids: CASGAGVGDTQYF.

V is TRBV5-1 and J is TRBJ1-6; perhaps TRBD1 as D (5 bases). Germline lookup yields CDR1 SGHRS and CDR2 YFSETQ. The CDR3 runs 16 residues. Trimming removed 4 bases at V and 7 bases at J, with 18 bases between. The CDR3, as DNA: TGCGCCAGCAGCGTCCACGGCGGGGGGGTCAATTCACCCCTCCACTTT. Amino acid sequence: CASSVHGGGVNSPLHF.

This clonotype occurred a few times. V usage is TRBV20-1 and J usage is TRBJ2-1, with 9 bases lining up with TRBD2. Germline V gene lookup returns CDR1 DFQATT and CDR2 SNEGSKA (reference sequence). J lost 2 bases, V lost 0 bases, and 8 bases had no gene match. The CDR3 runs to 17 residues. The CDR3 sequence: CSARDLKLAGTYNEQFF. The CDR3 DNA reads TGCAGTGCTAGAGATCTTAAGCTAGCGGGGACCTACAATGAGCAGTTCTTC.

This chain uses TRBV12-3 or TRBV12-4 with TRBJ2-6; TRBD1 aligns across 8 bases. J lost 3 bases, V lost 8 bases, and 9 bases had no gene match. The CDR3 consists of 16 residues. CDR3 amino acids: CASGLTGGLGANVLTF. Here the CDR3 DNA reads TGTGCCAGCGGACTTACAGGGGGACTTGGGGCCAACGTCCTGACTTTC.

The chain has TRBV20-1 and TRBJ2-6; D is perhaps TRBD1 or TRBD2 (5 bases each). Trimming removed 4 bases at V and 0 bases at J, with 10 bases between. The CDR3 covers 15 residues. The germline V gene encodes CDR1 DFQATT and CDR2 SNEGSKA (reference sequence). The CDR3 spells CSATGTYSGANVLTF. The CDR3 DNA sequence: TGCAGTGCTACAGGGACCTACTCTGGGGCCAACGTCCTGACTTTC.

The rearrangement joins TRBV27 to TRBJ1-6; 8 bases map to TRBD1. J was trimmed by 7 bases and V by 3 bases; bases with no gene match: 5. Germline V gene sequence: CDR1 MNHEY, CDR2 SMNVEV (reference sequence). This CDR3 spans 15 amino acids. The DNA for the CDR3 is TGTGCCAGCAGTTTTGGGGGGACAGGCAATTCACCCCTCCACTTT. Protein product: CASSFGGTGNSPLHF.

The chain links TRBV5-1 to TRBJ2-6, with a weak D call TRBD2 (5 bases). The CDR3 sequence is 18 residues long. Trimming took 1 base from V and 2 from J, leaving 16 bases between them. CDR1 is SGHRS, CDR2 YFSETQ, per germline. This CDR3 is CASSLTWRAVTGANVLTF. DNA of the CDR3: TGCGCCAGCAGCTTGACGTGGCGGGCAGTAACTGGGGCCAACGTCCTGACTTTC.

The genes are TRBV25-1 and TRBJ2-5, with 8 bases lining up with TRBD1. V was pared by 4 bases and J by 2 bases, with 6 bases of the junction left unmatched. CDR1 is MGHDK, CDR2 SYGVNS, per germline. The CDR3 sequence is 15 residues long. In DNA form, the CDR3 reads TGTGCCAGCAGTGCCGGACAGGGATGGCAAGAGACCCAGTACTTC. Encoded protein: CASSAGQGWQETQYF.

J is TRBJ1-3 and V is TRBV3-1, with D possibly TRBD1 on 6 matching bases. Trimming took off 7 bases at V and 3 bases at J, with 13 bases between the two ends. The germline CDR1 and CDR2 sequences are LGHDT and YNNKEL (reference sequence). This CDR3 comprises 14 residues. The CDR3 bases are TGTGCCAGCAACCGCAGGGGCCTTGGAAACACCATATATTTT. This encodes CASNRRGLGNTIYF.

This clonotype was seen a handful of times. This chain uses TRBV11-2 with TRBJ2-1; tentative D call: TRBD2 (6 bases). CDR1 and CDR2 from the germline V gene are SGHAT and FQNNGV. The CDR3 has 17 residues. Deletions cut 0 bases from V and 7 bases from J, with 19 bases between. The CDR3 spells CASSLDQETRSGNEQFF. The CDR3 DNA reads TGTGCCAGCAGCTTAGACCAGGAAACCAGGAGCGGGAATGAGCAGTTCTTC.

V usage is TRBV2 and J usage is TRBJ2-1; 10 nucleotides match TRBD2. This CDR3 is built from 15 residues. Trimming took 7 bases from V and 5 from J; bases not matched to a gene: 8. Per the germline V gene, CDR1 is SNHLY and CDR2 is FYNNEI. This CDR3 is CASNPLAGAHNEQFF. The CDR3 nucleotides are TGTGCCAGCAACCCCCTAGCGGGGGCCCACAATGAGCAGTTCTTC.

There are a few counts of this clonotype. The gene calls are TRBV4-3 and TRBJ2-1; 9 positions agree with TRBD2. There are 17 residues in the CDR3. V lost 3 bases to trimming and J lost 6 bases; unmatched junction nucleotides: 12. CDR1 is LGHNA, CDR2 YSLEER, per germline. CDR3 bases: TGCGCCAGCAGCCACGTAGGGTGGACTAGCGAAGTCAATGAGCAGTTCTTC. Its translation is CASSHVGWTSEVNEQFF.

This clonotype has ten or more counts. The chain combines TRBV4-2 with TRBJ2-2; 11 positions match TRBD2. Trimming at V came to 5 bases and at J to 3 bases, leaving 8 bases not matched to a gene. The germline CDR1 and CDR2 sequences are LGHNA and YNFKEQ. This CDR3 is built from 17 residues. CDR3 residues: CASSVYRSGGDTGELFF. The DNA for the CDR3 is TGTGCCAGCAGCGTTTACCGTAGCGGGGGGGACACCGGGGAGCTGTTTTTT.